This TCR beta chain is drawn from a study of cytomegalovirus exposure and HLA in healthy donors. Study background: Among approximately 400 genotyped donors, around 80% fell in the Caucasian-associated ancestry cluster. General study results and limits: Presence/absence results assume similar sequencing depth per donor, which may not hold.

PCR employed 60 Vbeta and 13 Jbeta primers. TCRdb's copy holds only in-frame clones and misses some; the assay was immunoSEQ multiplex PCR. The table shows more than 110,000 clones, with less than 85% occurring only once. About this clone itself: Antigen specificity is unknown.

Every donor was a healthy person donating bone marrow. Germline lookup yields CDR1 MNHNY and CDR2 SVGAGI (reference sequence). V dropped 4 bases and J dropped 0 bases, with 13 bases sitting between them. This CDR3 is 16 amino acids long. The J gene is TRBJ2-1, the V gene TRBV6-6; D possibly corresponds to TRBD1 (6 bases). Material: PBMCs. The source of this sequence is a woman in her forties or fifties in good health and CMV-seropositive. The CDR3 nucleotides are TGTGCCAGCAGTTCCGACAGGCGACCCTCCTACAATGAGCAGTTCTTC. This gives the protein CASSSDRRPSYNEQFF.